This entry describes one T cell receptor beta chain. Its antigen is unidentified. The V segment lost 3 bases and the J segment 7 bases; nucleotides outside the gene matches: 3. Germline V lookup: CDR1 MDHEN, CDR2 SYDVKM. This CDR3 has 14 residues. This sample stems from a study of OX40 agonist ivuxolimab in advanced cancers. Study observations and caveats: Among T cells, CD8+ cells averaged more expanded clones than CD4+ cells.

Some clones are missing from TCRdb's copy, which holds only in-frame ones; the method was immunoSEQ multiplex PCR. The table records tens of thousands of clones, roughly 90% of them present only once. The V and J genes are TRBV28 and TRBJ1-6; 7 bases are shared with TRBD1. Specimen: CD4+ or CD8+ T cells sorted from blood, collected in a trial of the OX40 agonist ivuxolimab. The TCR comes from an adult with an advanced solid tumor such as melanoma, head and neck, liver or kidney cancer. This chain's CDR3 is CASSFGTENSPLHF. CDR3 coding DNA: TGTGCCAGCAGTTTTGGGACAGAAAATTCACCCCTCCACTTT. The variable domain in full, with the rest retrieved from reference TRBV28 and TRBJ1-6, is DVKVTQSSRYLVKRTGEKVFLECVQDMDHENMFWYRQDPGLGLRLIYFSYDVKMKEKGDIPEGYSVSREKKERFSLILESASTNQTSMYLCASSFGTENSPLHFGNGTRLTVT.